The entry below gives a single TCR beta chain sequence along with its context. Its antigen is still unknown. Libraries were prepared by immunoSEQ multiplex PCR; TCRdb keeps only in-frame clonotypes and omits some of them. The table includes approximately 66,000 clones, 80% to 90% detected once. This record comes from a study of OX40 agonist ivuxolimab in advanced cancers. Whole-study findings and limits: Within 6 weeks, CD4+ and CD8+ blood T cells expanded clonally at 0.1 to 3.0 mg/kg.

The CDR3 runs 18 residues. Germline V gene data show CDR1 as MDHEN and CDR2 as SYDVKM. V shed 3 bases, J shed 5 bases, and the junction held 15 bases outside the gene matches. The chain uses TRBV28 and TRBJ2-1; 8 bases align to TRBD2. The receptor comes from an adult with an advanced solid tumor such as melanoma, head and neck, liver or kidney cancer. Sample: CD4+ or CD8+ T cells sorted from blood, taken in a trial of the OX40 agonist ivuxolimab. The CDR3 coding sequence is TGTGCCAGCAGTTTGGGGTTATTGGGGAGCGGGAGTCACAATGAGCAGTTCTTC. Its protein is CASSLGLLGSGSHNEQFF.